This TCR beta chain was recovered during a study of blood T cell repertoires in COVID-19. CDR1 and CDR2 from the germline V gene are SGHRS and YFSETQ. The CDR3 contains 15 residues. V was cut by 6 bases and J by 2 bases, with 14 bases left in between. This clone was detected only once. Assay used: immunoSEQ multiplex PCR; TCRdb lists only in-frame clones, some missing. This table holds around 200,000 clones, about 89% found once. The chain recombines TRBV5-1 with TRBJ2-2, with D possibly TRBD2 on 5 matching bases. This receptor was identified in a woman younger than 30 who had recovered from COVID-19. Sequencing input: PBMCs or T cells enriched from blood (not recorded which). CDR3 nucleotides: TGCGCCAGCAACCTACTAGGGAGAAACACCGGGGAGCTGTTTTTT. Amino acid sequence: CASNLLGRNTGELFF.